Listed below are T cell receptor beta chains from one sample, sequenced in a study of T cell responses to AZD1222 COVID-19 vaccine. Profiling relied on immunoSEQ multiplex PCR, and the TCRdb table lists in-frame clones only, not all of them. This sample has about 130,000 clones; 88% occur once, and the top ten carry under 4.5%. This sample comprised peripheral blood, obtained on day 0 of AZD1222 vaccination. Receptor source: an adult in good health. Each CDR3 is given with its conserved first and last residue. A D gene is named only where the DNA matches it firmly. Expanded clones are given a class, and other clones once, few, many or no size at all.

NA	TRBV5-1	NA	TRBJ1-5	TGCGCCAGCAGCTTGGAAGGGGGTAGCAATCAGCCCCAGCATTTT	CASSLEGGSNQPQHF
once	TRBV14	NA	TRBJ2-1	TGTGCCAGCAGCCAAGCCCTAATGGGAGACAATGAGCAGTTCTTC	CASSQALMGDNEQFF
NA	TRBV10-3	TRBD2	TRBJ2-3	TGTGCCATCAGCGAGAGGGGACGGGAGGGCACAGATACGCAGTATTTT	CAISERGREGTDTQYF
few	TRBV11-3	TRBD1	TRBJ2-5	TGTGCCAGCAGCCCTCGGACAGGGCAAGAGACCCAGTACTTC	CASSPRTGQETQYF
NA	TRBV28	NA	TRBJ2-2	TGTGCCAGCAGTTTGACCACCGGGGAGCTGTTTTTT	CASSLTTGELFF
once	TRBV24-1	NA	TRBJ1-2	TGTGCCACCAGTGATTTGAAGGATGGCTACACCTTC	CATSDLKDGYTF
once	TRBV24-1	TRBD1	TRBJ1-2	TGTGCCACCAGTCACCCGACAGGGGGCAACTATGGCTACACCTTC	CATSHPTGGNYGYTF
medium-sized	TRBV11-3	NA	TRBJ2-3	TGTGCCAGCAGCTTAGATAGGGGCCTCAGGGGCCCAGGGGATACGCAGTATTTT	CASSLDRGLRGPGDTQYF
NA	TRBV24-1	NA	TRBJ2-7	TGTGCCACCAGTGATTCGATCGCCTACGAGCAGTACTTC	CATSDSIAYEQYF
NA	TRBV11-2	NA	TRBJ2-5	TGTGCCAGCAGCTCGGGACCCCAGAGGGGTGAGACCCAGTACTTC	CASSSGPQRGETQYF
few	TRBV4-3	NA	TRBJ1-2	TGCGCCAGCAGCCAGGCCGTTGGACAGACCTCCTATGGCTACACCTTC	CASSQAVGQTSYGYTF
NA	TRBV9	TRBD1	TRBJ1-2	TGTGCCAGCAGCGTAGAGGCAGGGGGCAACTATGGCTACACCTTC	CASSVEAGGNYGYTF
NA	TRBV27	NA	TRBJ1-1	TGTGCCAGCAGTTTAAGAGGGTACACTGAAGCTTTCTTT	CASSLRGYTEAFF
once	TRBV19	NA	TRBJ1-4	TGTGCCAGTAGTATGGGAGCAGCAACTAATGAAAAACTGTTTTTT	CASSMGAATNEKLFF
NA	TRBV10-2	NA	TRBJ1-1	TGCGCCAGCGGTAAAGGGGGGAACACTGAAGCTTTCTTT	CASGKGGNTEAFF
NA	TRBV18	NA	TRBJ2-7	TGTGCCAGCTCACCGATTAGCGAGGGCGAGCAGTACTTC	CASSPISEGEQYF
NA	TRBV5-1	TRBD2	TRBJ2-5	TGCGCCAGCAGCTCACTAGCGTTCTACCAAGAGACCCAGTACTTC	CASSSLAFYQETQYF